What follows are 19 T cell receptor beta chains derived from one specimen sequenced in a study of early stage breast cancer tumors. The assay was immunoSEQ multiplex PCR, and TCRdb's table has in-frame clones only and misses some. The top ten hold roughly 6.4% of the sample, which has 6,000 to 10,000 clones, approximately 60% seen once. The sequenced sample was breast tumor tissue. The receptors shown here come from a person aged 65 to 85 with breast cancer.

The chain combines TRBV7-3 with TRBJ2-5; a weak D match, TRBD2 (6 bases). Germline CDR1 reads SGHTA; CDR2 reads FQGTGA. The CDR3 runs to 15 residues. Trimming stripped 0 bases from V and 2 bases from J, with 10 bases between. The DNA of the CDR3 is TGTGCCAGCAGCTTAACTGGTGGGGGGCAAGAGACCCAGTACTTC. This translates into CASSLTGGGQETQYF. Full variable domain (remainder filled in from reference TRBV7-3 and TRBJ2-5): GAGVSQTPSNKVTEKGKYVELRCDPISGHTALYWYRQSLGQGPEFLIYFQGTGAADDSGLPNDRFFAVRPEGSVSTLKIQRTERGDSAVYLCASSLTGGGQETQYFGPGTRLLVL.

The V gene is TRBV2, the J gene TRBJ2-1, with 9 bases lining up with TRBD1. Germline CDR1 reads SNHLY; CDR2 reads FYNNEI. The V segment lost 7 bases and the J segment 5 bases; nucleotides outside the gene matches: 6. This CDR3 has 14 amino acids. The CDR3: CASTPGQGDNEQFF. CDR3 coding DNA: TGTGCCAGCACTCCGGGACAGGGCGACAATGAGCAGTTCTTC. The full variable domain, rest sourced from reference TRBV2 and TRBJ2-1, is EPEVTQTPSHQVTQMGQEVILRCVPISNHLYFYWYRQILGQKVEFLVSFYNNEISEKSEIFDDQFSVERPDGSNFTLKIRSTKLEDSAMYFCASTPGQGDNEQFFGPGTRLTVL.

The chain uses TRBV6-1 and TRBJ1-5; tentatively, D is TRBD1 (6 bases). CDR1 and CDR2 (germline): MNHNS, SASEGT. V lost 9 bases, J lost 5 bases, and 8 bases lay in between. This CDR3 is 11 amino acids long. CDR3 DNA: TGTGCCAGTAACAGGGATCAGCCCCAGCATTTT. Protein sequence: CASNRDQPQHF.

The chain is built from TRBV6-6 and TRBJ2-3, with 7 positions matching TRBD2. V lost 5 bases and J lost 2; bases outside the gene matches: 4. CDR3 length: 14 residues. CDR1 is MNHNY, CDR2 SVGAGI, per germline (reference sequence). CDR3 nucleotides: TGTGCCAGCAGTCCGCTAGCGGTCACAGATACGCAGTATTTT. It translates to CASSPLAVTDTQYF.

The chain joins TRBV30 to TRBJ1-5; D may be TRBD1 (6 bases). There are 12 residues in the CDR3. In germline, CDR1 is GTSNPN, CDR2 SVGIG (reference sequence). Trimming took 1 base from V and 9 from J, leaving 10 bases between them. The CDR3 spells CAWSAWGPPQHF. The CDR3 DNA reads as TGTGCCTGGAGTGCCTGGGGGCCGCCCCAGCATTTT.

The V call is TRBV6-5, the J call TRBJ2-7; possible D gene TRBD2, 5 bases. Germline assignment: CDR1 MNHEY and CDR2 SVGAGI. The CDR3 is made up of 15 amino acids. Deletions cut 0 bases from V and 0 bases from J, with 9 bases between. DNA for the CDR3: TGTGCCAGCAGTTACTCTGCGGGCGGCTCCTACGAGCAGTACTTC. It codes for CASSYSAGGSYEQYF.

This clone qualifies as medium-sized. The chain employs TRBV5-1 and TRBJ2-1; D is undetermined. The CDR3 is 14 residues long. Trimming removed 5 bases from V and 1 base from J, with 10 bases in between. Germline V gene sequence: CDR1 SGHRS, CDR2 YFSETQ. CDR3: CASSFQESYNEQFF. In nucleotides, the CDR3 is TGCGCCAGCAGTTTTCAGGAATCCTACAATGAGCAGTTCTTC.

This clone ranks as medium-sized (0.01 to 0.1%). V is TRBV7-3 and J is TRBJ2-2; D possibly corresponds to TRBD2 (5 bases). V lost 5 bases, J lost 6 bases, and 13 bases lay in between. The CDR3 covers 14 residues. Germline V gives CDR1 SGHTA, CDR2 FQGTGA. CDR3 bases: TGTGCCAGCAGCCAACTAGGGAATGCCGGGGAGCTGTTTTTT. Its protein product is CASSQLGNAGELFF.

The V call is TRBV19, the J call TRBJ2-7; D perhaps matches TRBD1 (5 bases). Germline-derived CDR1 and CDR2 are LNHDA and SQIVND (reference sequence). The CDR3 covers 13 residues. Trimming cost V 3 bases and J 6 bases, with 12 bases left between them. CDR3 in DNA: TGTGCCAGTAGTATTACTCAGGGCACCGAGCAGTACTTC. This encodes CASSITQGTEQYF.

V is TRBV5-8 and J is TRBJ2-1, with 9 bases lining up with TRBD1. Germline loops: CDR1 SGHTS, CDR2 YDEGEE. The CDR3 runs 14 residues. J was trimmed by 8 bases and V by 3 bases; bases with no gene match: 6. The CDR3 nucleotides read TGTGCCAGCAGCTCCGGGACAGGGTGGGATGAGCAGTTCTTC. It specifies CASSSGTGWDEQFF.

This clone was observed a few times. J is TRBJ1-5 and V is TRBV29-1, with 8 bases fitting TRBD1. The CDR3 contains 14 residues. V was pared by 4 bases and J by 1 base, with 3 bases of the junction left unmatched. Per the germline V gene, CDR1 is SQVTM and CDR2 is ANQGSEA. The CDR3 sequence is CSVAGGESNQPQHF. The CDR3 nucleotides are TGCAGCGTTGCAGGGGGCGAGAGCAATCAGCCCCAGCATTTT.

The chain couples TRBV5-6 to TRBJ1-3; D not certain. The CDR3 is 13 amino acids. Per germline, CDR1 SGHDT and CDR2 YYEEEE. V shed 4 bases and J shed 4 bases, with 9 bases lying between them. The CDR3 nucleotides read TGTGCCAGCAGCCTTCCCGCGGGAAACACCATATATTTT. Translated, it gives CASSLPAGNTIYF.

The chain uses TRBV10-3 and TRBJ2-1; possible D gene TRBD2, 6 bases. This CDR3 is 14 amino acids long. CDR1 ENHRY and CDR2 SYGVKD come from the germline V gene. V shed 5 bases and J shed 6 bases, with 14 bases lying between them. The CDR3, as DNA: TGTGCCATCAGTCCGGGACTCCAAGCCAATGAGCAGTTCTTC. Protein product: CAISPGLQANEQFF.

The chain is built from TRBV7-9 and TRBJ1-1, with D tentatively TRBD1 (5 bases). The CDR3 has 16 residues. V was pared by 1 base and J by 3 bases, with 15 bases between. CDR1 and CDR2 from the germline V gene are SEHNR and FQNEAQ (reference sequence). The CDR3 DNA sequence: TGTGCCAGCAGCTTAGGGGTTTTGGGGCGTGACACTGAAGCTTTCTTT. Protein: CASSLGVLGRDTEAFF.

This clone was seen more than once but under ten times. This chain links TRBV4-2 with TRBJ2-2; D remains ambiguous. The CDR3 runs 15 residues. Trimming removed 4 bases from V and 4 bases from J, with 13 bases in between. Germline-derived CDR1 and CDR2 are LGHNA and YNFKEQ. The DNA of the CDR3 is TGTGCCAGCAGCCCGAGCGAAGGTAGCACCGGGGAGCTGTTTTTT. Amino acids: CASSPSEGSTGELFF.

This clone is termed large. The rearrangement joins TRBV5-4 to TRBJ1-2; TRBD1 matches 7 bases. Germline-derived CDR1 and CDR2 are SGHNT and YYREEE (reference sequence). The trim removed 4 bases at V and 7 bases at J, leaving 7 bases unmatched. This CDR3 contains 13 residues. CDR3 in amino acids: CASSIGTERGYTF. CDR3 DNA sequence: TGTGCCAGCAGCATCGGGACAGAACGTGGCTACACCTTC. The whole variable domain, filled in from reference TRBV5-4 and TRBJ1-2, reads ETGVTQSPTHLIKTRGQQVTLRCSSQSGHNTVSWYQQALGQGPQFIFQYYREEENGRGNFPPRFSGLQFPNYSSELNVNALELDDSALYLCASSIGTERGYTFGSGTRLTVV.

DNA of the CDR3: TGTGCCAGCACGTCCCGGGAGCACAAGGGCTATGAAAAACTGTTTTTT. Its protein is CASTSREHKGYEKLFF. The chain carries TRBV13 and TRBJ1-4, with D unclear. The CDR3 spans 16 residues. The V gene's germline CDR1 is PRHDT and CDR2 FYEKMQ (reference sequence). The germline V and J ends were trimmed by 7 bases and 6 bases, with 21 bases remaining between them.

The CDR3: CATSRRGSGANVLTF. The CDR3 nucleotides are TGTGCCACCAGCCGCCGGGGCTCTGGGGCCAACGTCCTGACTTTC. V is TRBV15 and J is TRBJ2-6; the D gene is possibly TRBD2 (5 bases). The CDR3 runs to 15 residues. Per germline, CDR1 LNHNV and CDR2 YYDKDF (reference sequence). The ends were cut back, 5 bases at V and 0 bases at J, with 8 bases in the middle.

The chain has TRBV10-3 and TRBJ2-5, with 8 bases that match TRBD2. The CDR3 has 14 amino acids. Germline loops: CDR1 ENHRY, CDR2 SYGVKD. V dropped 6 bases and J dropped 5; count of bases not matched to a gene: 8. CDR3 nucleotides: TGTGCCATCAGGGGAGGACTAGCAGGCGAGACCCAGTACTTC. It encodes CAIRGGLAGETQYF.